These T cell receptor beta chains were read from a single sample in a study of T cell responses to AZD1222 COVID-19 vaccine. Using immunoSEQ multiplex PCR, the repertoire was profiled, and TCRdb retains in-frame clones only, with some absent. Of some 140,000 clones in the sample, approximately 85% were seen once. The input for sequencing was peripheral blood, taken 28 days after the second dose of the MenACWY control vaccine. These TCRs come from an adult who received the MenACWY meningococcal vaccine as a control. CDR3s include the opening cysteine and the closing phenylalanine or tryptophan. The order of the fields is D gene, clone size, V gene, J gene, CDR3 DNA, CDR3 protein. D genes are given only for firm matches. A clone size is listed for some rows: how often the clone was seen (once, few, many), or a class if it is expanded.

d_gene: NA
abundance: NA
v_gene: TRBV6-4
j_gene: TRBJ2-1
CDR3nt: TGTGCCAGCAGTCGGGACGAGGGGGGTGAGCAGTTCTTC
CDR3aa: CASSRDEGGEQFF

d_gene: TRBD1
abundance: NA
v_gene: TRBV19
j_gene: TRBJ2-1
CDR3nt: TGTGCCAGTAGTCAATTTGGGGCGACAGGGGAGAGCAAGTTCTTC
CDR3aa: CASSQFGATGESKFF

d_gene: TRBD1
abundance: NA
v_gene: TRBV5-6
j_gene: TRBJ1-6
CDR3nt: TGTGCCAGCCGATGGTCGGGACAGCATAATTCACCCCTCCACTTT
CDR3aa: CASRWSGQHNSPLHF

d_gene: TRBD1
abundance: NA
v_gene: TRBV6-5
j_gene: TRBJ1-3
CDR3nt: TGTGCCAGCAGTCTCGGACAGGGCTCTGGAAACACCATATATTTT
CDR3aa: CASSLGQGSGNTIYF

d_gene: NA
abundance: NA
v_gene: TRBV28
j_gene: TRBJ2-3
CDR3nt: TGTGCCAGCTACCCCCAAACGGGCCTTTGGGGGGTCACAGATACGCAGTATTTT
CDR3aa: CASYPQTGLWGVTDTQYF

d_gene: NA
abundance: NA
v_gene: TRBV18
j_gene: TRBJ1-5
CDR3nt: TGTGCCAGCTCACGGGGGACGGCTAATTATCAGCCCCAGCATTTT
CDR3aa: CASSRGTANYQPQHF

d_gene: TRBD1
abundance: NA
v_gene: TRBV7-3
j_gene: TRBJ1-1
CDR3nt: TGTGCCAGCAGCTCCCAGACAGGGGCTGCTGAAGCTTTCTTT
CDR3aa: CASSSQTGAAEAFF

d_gene: NA
abundance: once
v_gene: TRBV12-3/TRBV12-4
j_gene: TRBJ2-5
CDR3nt: TGTGCCAGCAGGCCTCTAGCGTTTGAGACCCAGTACTTC
CDR3aa: CASRPLAFETQYF

d_gene: NA
abundance: NA
v_gene: TRBV5-1
j_gene: TRBJ2-2
CDR3nt: TGCGCCAGCAGCTTGGAAATGGGCACCGGGGAGCTGTTTTTT
CDR3aa: CASSLEMGTGELFF

d_gene: TRBD1
abundance: NA
v_gene: TRBV2
j_gene: TRBJ1-6
CDR3nt: TGTGCCAGCAGTGCGGGACAGGGGGCTTGGTCACCCCTCCACTTT
CDR3aa: CASSAGQGAWSPLHF

d_gene: TRBD1
abundance: NA
v_gene: TRBV29-1
j_gene: TRBJ2-7
CDR3nt: TGCAGCGTTGAAGATGGGGGACAGGGATCCTACGAGCAGTACTTC
CDR3aa: CSVEDGGQGSYEQYF

d_gene: NA
abundance: NA
v_gene: TRBV7-9
j_gene: TRBJ1-4
CDR3nt: TGTGCCAGCAGCTCCACGGGAGACGAAAAACTGTTTTTT
CDR3aa: CASSSTGDEKLFF

d_gene: NA
abundance: NA
v_gene: TRBV2
j_gene: TRBJ2-6
CDR3nt: TGTGCCAGCAGTGTCGACGTCTCTGGGGCCAACGTCCTGACTTTC
CDR3aa: CASSVDVSGANVLTF

d_gene: NA
abundance: NA
v_gene: TRBV29-1
j_gene: TRBJ2-3
CDR3nt: TGCAGCGTTGAAGTCGGTGTGAGCACAGATACGCAGTATTTT
CDR3aa: CSVEVGVSTDTQYF

d_gene: NA
abundance: few
v_gene: TRBV7-9
j_gene: TRBJ2-1
CDR3nt: TGTGCCAGCAGCTCCTTTAAGGCCCTTGAGCAGTTCTTC
CDR3aa: CASSSFKALEQFF

d_gene: NA
abundance: NA
v_gene: TRBV2
j_gene: TRBJ2-3
CDR3nt: TGTGCCAGCAGTGACTACACAGATACGCAGTATTTT
CDR3aa: CASSDYTDTQYF

d_gene: NA
abundance: NA
v_gene: TRBV5-4
j_gene: TRBJ2-1
CDR3nt: TGTGCCAGCAGCGGAAGGGTTAATGAGCAGTTCTTC
CDR3aa: CASSGRVNEQFF

d_gene: NA
abundance: NA
v_gene: TRBV6-6
j_gene: TRBJ2-7
CDR3nt: TGTGCCAGCAGTTACTCTCTTTGGGGGAACGAGCAGTACTTC
CDR3aa: CASSYSLWGNEQYF

d_gene: NA
abundance: few
v_gene: TRBV28
j_gene: TRBJ1-4
CDR3nt: TGTGCCAGCAGTTTATTAGTCAGGCGGGATAGTGAAAAACTGTTTTTT
CDR3aa: CASSLLVRRDSEKLFF

d_gene: TRBD1
abundance: NA
v_gene: TRBV19
j_gene: TRBJ1-5
CDR3nt: TGTGCCAGTACCCCGAGGGACAGGGGTATGGGTCAGCCCCAGCATTTT
CDR3aa: CASTPRDRGMGQPQHF